These 13 T cell receptor beta chains were sequenced from one sample in a study of T cell responses to AZD1222 COVID-19 vaccine. Sequencing was performed with immunoSEQ multiplex PCR; in TCRdb, only in-frame clones are kept and a portion is missing. The profile covers around 160,000 clones, with approximately 88% appearing a single time and around 16% taken by the ten largest. This specimen consisted of peripheral blood, obtained on day 0 of AZD1222 vaccination. The source is an adult in good health.

V and J are TRBV5-1 and TRBJ2-3; 11 positions agree with TRBD2. The trim removed 4 bases at V and 1 base at J, leaving 5 bases unmatched. Germline CDR1 reads SGHRS; CDR2 reads YFSETQ. This CDR3 spans 16 amino acids. The CDR3 region has the DNA TGCGCCAGCAGCATCTCTAGCGGGGGGCGCACAGATACGCAGTATTTT. As protein: CASSISSGGRTDTQYF. Full variable domain (remainder filled in from reference TRBV5-1 and TRBJ2-3): KAGVTQTPRYLIKTRGQQVTLSCSPISGHRSVSWYQQTPGQGLQFLFEYFSETQRNKGNFPGRFSGRQFSNSRSEMNVSTLELGDSALYLCASSISSGGRTDTQYFGPGTRLTVL.

The rearrangement links TRBV19 to TRBJ1-6; D gene uncertain. The germline V gene has CDR1 LNHDA and CDR2 SQIVND (reference sequence). V dropped 9 bases and J dropped 9 bases, with 12 bases sitting between them. The length of the CDR3 is 12 residues. CDR3 coding DNA: TGTGCCAGCAACTTAGGGAGTTCACCCCTCCACTTT. Translating it yields CASNLGSSPLHF.

The chain carries TRBV2 and TRBJ1-2; D ambiguous. Germline values: CDR1 SNHLY, CDR2 FYNNEI. The CDR3 is made up of 13 amino acids. Trimming removed 4 bases from V and 2 bases from J, with 8 bases in between. The CDR3 region is CASSAGRNYGYTF. The CDR3 bases are TGTGCCAGCAGTGCCGGAAGGAACTATGGCTACACCTTC.

The chain links TRBV7-9 to TRBJ1-2, with D hard to call. V was trimmed by 1 base and J by 2 bases, leaving 11 bases between them. This CDR3 is 15 amino acids long. Germline-derived CDR1 and CDR2 are SEHNR and FQNEAQ (reference sequence). Here the CDR3 DNA reads TGTGCCAGCAGCTTAGGCCGGGCTACGAACTATGGCTACACCTTC. Translated: CASSLGRATNYGYTF.

The chain joins TRBV28 to TRBJ1-6; D is possibly TRBD1 (6 bases). V dropped 6 bases and J dropped 2 bases, with 20 bases sitting between them. The CDR3 has 18 residues. The germline V gene encodes CDR1 MDHEN and CDR2 SYDVKM. CDR3 DNA: TGTGCCAGCAGCCTCTTTGAGGGGGGCGTCGCCTATAATTCACCCCTCCACTTT. Its translation is CASSLFEGGVAYNSPLHF. Based on the CDR3 plus reference TRBV28 and TRBJ1-6, the full variable domain is DVKVTQSSRYLVKRTGEKVFLECVQDMDHENMFWYRQDPGLGLRLIYFSYDVKMKEKGDIPEGYSVSREKKERFSLILESASTNQTSMYLCASSLFEGGVAYNSPLHFGNGTRLTVT.

This sequence joins TRBV7-9 and TRBJ2-3, with 9 bases aligning to TRBD1. CDR1 SEHNR and CDR2 FQNEAQ come from the germline V gene (reference sequence). The junction had 5 bases not matched to a gene; V was cut back by 3 bases and J by 4 bases. The CDR3 totals 15 residues. The CDR3 nucleotides are TGTGCCAGCAGCTTCGACGGACAGGGGTCAGATACGCAGTATTTT. Protein product: CASSFDGQGSDTQYF.

The CDR3 DNA follows: TGTGCCAGTAGTATATCCATGGGGAGCTTAAATGAAAAACTGTTTTTT. This translates into CASSISMGSLNEKLFF. The chain couples TRBV19 to TRBJ1-4; D not resolved. Germline lookup yields CDR1 LNHDA and CDR2 SQIVND (reference sequence). The CDR3 spans 16 residues. Trimming pared 2 bases from V and 5 bases from J, leaving 15 bases between.

A remark on this clone: Other DNA sequences in this sample translate to the same CDR3. The chain joins TRBV4-1 to TRBJ2-7, with 9 bases lining up with TRBD1. The CDR3 length is 17 residues. CDR1 and CDR2 from the germline V gene are MGHRA and YSYEKL. Germline trimming cut 0 bases from V and 2 bases from J; bases unmatched to any gene: 8. The CDR3 spells CASSQERTGTGPYEQYF. In nucleotides, the CDR3 is TGCGCCAGCAGCCAAGAAAGGACCGGGACAGGGCCCTACGAGCAGTACTTC.

This clone has a handful of counts. This chain uses TRBV18 with TRBJ2-1; TRBD1 or TRBD2 may be the D gene (6 bases each). CDR3 length equals 12 residues. Germline-derived CDR1 and CDR2 are KGHSH and LQKENI. Trimming took 0 bases from V and 12 from J, leaving 9 bases between them. CDR3 sequence (DNA): TGTGCCAGCTCACCACCAGGGGGGACGCAGTTCTTC. It codes for CASSPPGGTQFF.

This clone came up a few times. The chain has TRBV12-3 or TRBV12-4 and TRBJ1-2; D is uncertain. The CDR3 has 13 amino acids. V lost 6 bases and J lost 7, with 15 bases in between. CDR3 sequence reads: CASSPVLGSGYTF. The CDR3 DNA is TGTGCCAGCAGCCCAGTCCTGGGGAGTGGCTACACCTTC.

The gene calls are TRBV5-1 and TRBJ2-1; D possibly uses TRBD1 or TRBD2 (5 bases each). Per the germline V gene, CDR1 is SGHRS and CDR2 is YFSETQ. V gave up 0 bases and J gave up 3 bases, with 10 bases separating them. The CDR3 totals 15 residues. The CDR3 region is CASSLVPGSYNEQFF. The DNA of the CDR3 is TGCGCCAGCAGCTTGGTACCAGGGAGCTACAATGAGCAGTTCTTC.

A single count supports this clone. The chain uses TRBV30 and TRBJ2-2, with 8 bases lining up with TRBD2. In germline, CDR1 is GTSNPN, CDR2 SVGIG (reference sequence). The J segment lost 1 base and the V segment lost 6 bases, leaving 7 bases of the junction unmatched. The CDR3 has 15 amino acids. The CDR3 nucleotides are TGTGCCTGCCCGGTACGGGGGGGGAACACCGGGGAGCTGTTTTTT. This encodes CACPVRGGNTGELFF.

The chain uses TRBV18 and TRBJ1-3; no definite D call. This CDR3 comprises 15 residues. Deletions cut 3 bases from V and 0 bases from J, with 9 bases between. Germline V gives CDR1 KGHSH, CDR2 LQKENI. The CDR3 protein is CASSPDIISGNTIYF. The CDR3 coding sequence is TGTGCCAGCTCACCTGACATCATCTCTGGAAACACCATATATTTT.